This T cell receptor (beta chain) was sequenced in a study of blood T cell repertoires in COVID-19 (dated by TCRdb to the early 2020s). Regarding the study in general: Samples from collaborators originated in the United States, Italy and Spain and spanned both the acute and convalescent phases of COVID-19. The samples were drawn from the first 160 participants of the ongoing ImmuneRACE study and from 950 to 1,500 subjects provided by 6 global collaborators. The prospective study material was composed of cDNA or gDNA derived from T cells, B-cell-depleted T cells, or PBMCs. The repertoires were released in a freely available public database meant as a resource for research on the immune response to SARS-CoV-2. Subjects who had been exposed to COVID-19, were actively infected with it, or had recovered from it provided the deeply sampled blood TCRbeta repertoires that made up the dataset. Where HLA class I and class II types were available, the types were taken from metadata supplied by the sample provider, not from assay-based typing. The sample metadata nearly always contained a de-identified subject ID, COVID-19 status, age in years and sex.

The immunoSEQ Assay, a bias-controlled multiplex PCR, was used to amplify TCRbeta CDR3 regions from genomic DNA. From the authors' description of their analysis: The number of nucleated cells in each sample was estimated by amplification of reference gene primers within the assay. To quantify the absolute abundance of each unique TCRbeta CDR3 rearrangement, sequence reads were collapsed and filtered. For each sample, productive Simpson clonality was calculated as the square root of Simpson's diversity index across productive rearrangements. Not all clones reach the TCRdb copy of this immuneACCESS table, which keeps in-frame sequences only. Checked studies attribute under half of the gap to unresolved V genes and leave the rest unexplained. That table is the source of V, J and clone size, and D and trimming were worked out from the DNA. The sample table contains some 150,000 clones; only one count was recorded for roughly 88% of them. The ten largest clones represent 0.95% to 1.5% of the sample.

There are 18 amino acids in the CDR3, from cysteine to phenylalanine inclusive. Only the CDR3 portion is preserved as DNA: 54 bases, with reading frame beginning at the first base. CDR1 and CDR2 (WNHNN, SYGVQD) derive from the germline V gene (reference sequence). The V end gives up 4 bases and the J end 2 bases, leaving 9 bases in the junction not matched to a gene. Results and caveats for the whole study, not just this receptor: The quantity of clinical and demographic metadata differed by source and by participant and was supplied without curation.

A second Seattle source provided samples from volunteer blood donors who had recovered from COVID-19. Collaborating institutions collected whole blood in K2EDTA tubes following their own protocols. For TCRbeta analysis, collaborators shipped samples in one of three forms: frozen whole blood, isolated PBMCs, or DNA extracted from either of those sample types. Concerning this clone itself: The target of this receptor is not known. It has no much larger one-base neighbor in the sample; base qualities were not kept.

The TCR sequence derives from a man in his sixties who had recovered from COVID-19. The receptor chain draws on TRBV10-1 and TRBJ2-2, and 11 junction bases match TRBD2. The specimen was peripheral blood. In nucleotides, the sequence is TGCGCCAGCAGTGCCGGGCTAGCGGGGGGACCTAACACCGGGGAGCTGTTTTTT. This sequence encodes CASSAGLAGGPNTGELFF.